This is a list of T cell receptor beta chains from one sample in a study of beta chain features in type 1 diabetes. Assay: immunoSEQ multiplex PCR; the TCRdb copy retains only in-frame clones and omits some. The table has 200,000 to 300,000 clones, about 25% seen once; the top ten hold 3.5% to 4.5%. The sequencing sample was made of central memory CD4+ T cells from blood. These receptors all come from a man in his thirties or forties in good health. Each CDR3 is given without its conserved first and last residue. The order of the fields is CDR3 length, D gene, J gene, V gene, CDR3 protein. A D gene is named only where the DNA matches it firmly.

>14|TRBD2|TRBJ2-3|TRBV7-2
ASSPGLAAFTDTQY
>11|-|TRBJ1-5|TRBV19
ASSIQAEQPQH
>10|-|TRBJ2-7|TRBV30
AWSVFSYEQY
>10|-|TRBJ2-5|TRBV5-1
ASSSGHSPQY
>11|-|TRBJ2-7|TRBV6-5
ASSFGWPYEQY
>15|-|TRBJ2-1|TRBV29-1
SVEGIAAESSYNEQF
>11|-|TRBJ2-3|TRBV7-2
ASSLDFRNAQY
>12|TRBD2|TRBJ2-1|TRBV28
ASRWTSGNNEQF
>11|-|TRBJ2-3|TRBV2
ASSGLVSDTQY
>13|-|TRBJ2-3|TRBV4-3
ASSQDRQGTDTQY
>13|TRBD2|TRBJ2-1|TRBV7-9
ASSPTSGSSNEQF
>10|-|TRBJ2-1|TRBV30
AWQSLRYEQF
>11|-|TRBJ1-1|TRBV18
ASSITAVDEAF
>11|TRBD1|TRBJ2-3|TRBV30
AWSLDRGDTQY
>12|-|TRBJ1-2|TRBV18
ASSPGPAGYGYT
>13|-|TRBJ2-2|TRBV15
ATSRDGGSTGELF
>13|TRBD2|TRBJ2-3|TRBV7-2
ASSSNSGGINTQY
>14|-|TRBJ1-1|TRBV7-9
ASSPGQIKMNTEAF
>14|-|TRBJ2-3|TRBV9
ASSVVSATSTDTQY
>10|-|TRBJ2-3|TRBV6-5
ASSYSQDTQY
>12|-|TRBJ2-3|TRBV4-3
ASSRSGNTDTQY
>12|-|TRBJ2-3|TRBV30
ALNRDVSTDTQY
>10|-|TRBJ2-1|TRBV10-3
AISERENEQF